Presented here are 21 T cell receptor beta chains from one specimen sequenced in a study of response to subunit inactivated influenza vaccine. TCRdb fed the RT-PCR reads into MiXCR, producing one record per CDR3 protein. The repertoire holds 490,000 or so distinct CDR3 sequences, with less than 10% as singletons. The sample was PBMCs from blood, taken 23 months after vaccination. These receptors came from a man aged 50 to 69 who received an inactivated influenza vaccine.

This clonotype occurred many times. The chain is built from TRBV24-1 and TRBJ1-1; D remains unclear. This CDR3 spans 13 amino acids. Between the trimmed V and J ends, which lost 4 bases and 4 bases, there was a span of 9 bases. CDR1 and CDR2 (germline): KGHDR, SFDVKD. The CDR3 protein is CATSDWGGTEAFF. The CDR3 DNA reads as TGTGCCACCAGTGACTGGGGAGGCACTGAAGCTTTCTTT.

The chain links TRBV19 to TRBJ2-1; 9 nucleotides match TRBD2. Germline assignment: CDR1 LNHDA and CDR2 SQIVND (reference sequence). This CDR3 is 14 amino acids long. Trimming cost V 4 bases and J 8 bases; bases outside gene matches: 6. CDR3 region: CASSKLAGSDEQFF. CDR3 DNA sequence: TGTGCCAGTAGTAAGCTAGCGGGGTCAGATGAGCAGTTCTTC. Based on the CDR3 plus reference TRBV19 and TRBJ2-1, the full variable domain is DGGITQSPKYLFRKEGQNVTLSCEQNLNHDAMYWYRQDPGQGLRLIYYSQIVNDFQKGDIAEGYSVSREKKESFPLTVTSAQKNPTAFYLCASSKLAGSDEQFFGPGTRLTVL.

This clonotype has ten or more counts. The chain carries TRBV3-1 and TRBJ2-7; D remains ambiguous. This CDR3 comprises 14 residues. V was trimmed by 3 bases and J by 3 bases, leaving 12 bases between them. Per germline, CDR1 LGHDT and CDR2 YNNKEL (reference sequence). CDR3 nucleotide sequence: TGTGCCAGCAGCCATCAGAACGCGGACTACGAGCAGTACTTC. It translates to CASSHQNADYEQYF.

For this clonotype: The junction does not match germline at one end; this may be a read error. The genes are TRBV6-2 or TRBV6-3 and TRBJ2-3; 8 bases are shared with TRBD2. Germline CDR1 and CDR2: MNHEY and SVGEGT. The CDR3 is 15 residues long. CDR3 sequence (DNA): TGTGCCAGCACCGATGGCGGGACTAGGCCAGATATGCAGTATTTT. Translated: CASTDGGTRPDMQYF.

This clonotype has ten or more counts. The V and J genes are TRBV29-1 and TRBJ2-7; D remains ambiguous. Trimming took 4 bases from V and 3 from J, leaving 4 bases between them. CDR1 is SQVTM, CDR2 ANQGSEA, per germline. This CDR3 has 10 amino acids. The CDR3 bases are TGCAGCGTTGTAAACTACGAGCAGTACTTC. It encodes CSVVNYEQYF.

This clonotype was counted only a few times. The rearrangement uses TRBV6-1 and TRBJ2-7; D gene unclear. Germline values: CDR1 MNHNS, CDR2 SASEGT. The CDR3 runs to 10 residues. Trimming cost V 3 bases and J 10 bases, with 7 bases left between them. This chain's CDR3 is CASSDSAQYF. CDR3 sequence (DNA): TGTGCCAGCAGTGACTCAGCCCAGTACTTC.

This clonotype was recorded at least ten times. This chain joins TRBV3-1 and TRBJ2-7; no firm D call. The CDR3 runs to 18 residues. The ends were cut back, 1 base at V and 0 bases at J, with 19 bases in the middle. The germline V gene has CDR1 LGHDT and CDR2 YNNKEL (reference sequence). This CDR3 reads CASSQANPPVALSYEQYF. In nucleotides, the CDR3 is TGTGCCAGCAGCCAAGCGAATCCCCCAGTAGCCCTCTCCTACGAGCAGTACTTC.

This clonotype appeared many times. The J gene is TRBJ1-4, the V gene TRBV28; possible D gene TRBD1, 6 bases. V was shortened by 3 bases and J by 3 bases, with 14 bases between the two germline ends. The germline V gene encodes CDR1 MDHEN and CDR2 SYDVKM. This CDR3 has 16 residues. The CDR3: CASSFVQGRSNEKLFF. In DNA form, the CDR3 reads TGTGCCAGCAGTTTTGTTCAGGGGAGGTCTAATGAAAAACTGTTTTTT.

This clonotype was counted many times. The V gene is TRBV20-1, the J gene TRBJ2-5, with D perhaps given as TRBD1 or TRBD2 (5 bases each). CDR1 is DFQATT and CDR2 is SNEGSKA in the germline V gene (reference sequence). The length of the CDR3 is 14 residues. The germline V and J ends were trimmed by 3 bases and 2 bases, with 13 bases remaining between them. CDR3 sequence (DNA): TGCAGTGCTAGCAGGGATGGGAGACAAGAGACCCAGTACTTC. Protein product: CSASRDGRQETQYF.

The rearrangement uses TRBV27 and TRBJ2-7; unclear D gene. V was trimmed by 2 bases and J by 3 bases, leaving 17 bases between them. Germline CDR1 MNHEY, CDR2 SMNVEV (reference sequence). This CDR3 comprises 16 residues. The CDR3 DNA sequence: TGTGCCAGCAGTTTAAGATGGACGGAGCCGTTCTACGAGCAGTACTTC. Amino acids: CASSLRWTEPFYEQYF.

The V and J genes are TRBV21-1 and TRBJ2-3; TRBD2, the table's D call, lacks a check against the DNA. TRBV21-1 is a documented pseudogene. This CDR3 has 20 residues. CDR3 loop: CASRYIGGQRGVKCTDTQYF. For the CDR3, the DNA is TGTGCCAGCAGATATATTGGAGGGCAGCGGGGGGTTAAATGCACAGATACGCAGTATTTT.

The DNA for the CDR3 is TGTGCCAGCAGCCAAGATTCGGGGGGGACCCCACGGACCCAGTACTTC. Its translation is CASSQDSGGTPRTQYF. V usage is TRBV3-1 and J usage is TRBJ2-5; 8 nucleotides line up with TRBD2. The CDR3 sequence is 16 residues long. Germline V gene lookup returns CDR1 LGHDT and CDR2 YNNKEL (reference sequence). V was pared by 0 bases and J by 7 bases, with 10 bases of the junction left unmatched.

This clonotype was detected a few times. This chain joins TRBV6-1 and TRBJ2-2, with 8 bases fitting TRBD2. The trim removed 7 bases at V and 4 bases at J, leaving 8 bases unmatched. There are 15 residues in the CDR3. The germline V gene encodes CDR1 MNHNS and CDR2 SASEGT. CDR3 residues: CASTPLLAVTGELFF. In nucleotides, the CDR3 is TGTGCCAGCACCCCTTTACTAGCGGTCACCGGGGAGCTGTTTTTT.

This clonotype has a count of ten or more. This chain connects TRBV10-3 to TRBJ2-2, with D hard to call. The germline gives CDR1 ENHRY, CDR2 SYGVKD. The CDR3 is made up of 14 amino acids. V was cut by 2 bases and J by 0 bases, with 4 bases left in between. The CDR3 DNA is TGTGCCATCAGTGAGGCAGCGAACACCGGGGAGCTGTTTTTT. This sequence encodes CAISEAANTGELFF.

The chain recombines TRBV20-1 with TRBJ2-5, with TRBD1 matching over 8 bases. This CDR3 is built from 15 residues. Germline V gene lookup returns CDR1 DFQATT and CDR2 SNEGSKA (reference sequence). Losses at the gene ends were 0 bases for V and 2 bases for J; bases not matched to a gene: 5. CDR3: CSAREGRTGQETQYF. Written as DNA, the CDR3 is TGCAGTGCTAGAGAAGGAAGGACAGGGCAAGAGACCCAGTACTTC.

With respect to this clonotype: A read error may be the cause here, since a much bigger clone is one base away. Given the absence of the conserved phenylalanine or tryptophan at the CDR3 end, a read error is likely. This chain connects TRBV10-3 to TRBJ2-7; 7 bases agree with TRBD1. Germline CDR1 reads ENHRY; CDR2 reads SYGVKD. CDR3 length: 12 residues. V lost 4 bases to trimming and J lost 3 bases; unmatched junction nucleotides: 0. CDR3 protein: CAISGDSYEQYS. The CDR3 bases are TGTGCCATCAGTGGGGACAGCTACGAGCAGTACTCC.

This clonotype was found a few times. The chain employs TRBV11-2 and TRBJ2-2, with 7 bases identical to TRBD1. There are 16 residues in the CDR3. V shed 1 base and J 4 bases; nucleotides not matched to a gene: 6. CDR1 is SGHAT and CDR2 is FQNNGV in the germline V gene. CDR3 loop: CASSLAPGQSTGELFF. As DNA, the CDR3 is TGTGCCAGCAGCTTAGCCCCGGGACAGAGCACCGGGGAGCTGTTTTTT. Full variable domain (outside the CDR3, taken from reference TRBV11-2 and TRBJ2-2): EAGVAQSPRYKIIEKRQSVAFWCNPISGHATLYWYQQILGQGPKLLIQFQNNGVVDDSQLPKDRFSAERLKGVDSTLKIQPAKLEDSAVYLCASSLAPGQSTGELFFGEGSRLTVL.

The CDR3 region is CSASRGRALYNEQFF. CDR3 nucleotides: TGCAGTGCTAGTCGCGGGAGGGCCCTCTACAATGAGCAGTTCTTC. The J gene is TRBJ2-1, the V gene TRBV20-1; 9 bases are shared with TRBD2. This CDR3 spans 15 amino acids. Per the germline V gene, CDR1 is DFQATT and CDR2 is SNEGSKA (reference sequence). After removal of 3 bases from V and 3 bases from J, the junction contained 6 bases not matched to a gene.

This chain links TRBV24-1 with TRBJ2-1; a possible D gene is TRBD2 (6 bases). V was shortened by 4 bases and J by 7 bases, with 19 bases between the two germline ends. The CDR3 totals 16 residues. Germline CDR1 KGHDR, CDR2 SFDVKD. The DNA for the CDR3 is TGTGCCACCAGTGAAAAACGGGGGTATCCCCAGAATGAGCAGTTCTTC. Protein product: CATSEKRGYPQNEQFF.

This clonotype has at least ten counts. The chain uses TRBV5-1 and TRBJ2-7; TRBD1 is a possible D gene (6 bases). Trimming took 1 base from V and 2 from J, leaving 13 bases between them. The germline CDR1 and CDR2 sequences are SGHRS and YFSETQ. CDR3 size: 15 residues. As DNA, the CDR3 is TGCGCCAGCAGCTTGCGGGGTACAGGGACCTACGAGCAGTACTTC. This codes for CASSLRGTGTYEQYF.

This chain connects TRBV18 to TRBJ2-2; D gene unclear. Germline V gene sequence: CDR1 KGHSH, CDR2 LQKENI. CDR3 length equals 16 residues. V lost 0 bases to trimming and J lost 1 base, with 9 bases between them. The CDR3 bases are TGTGCCAGCTCACCACCGAATCAGAAGAACACCGGGGAGCTGTTTTTT. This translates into CASSPPNQKNTGELFF.